The T cell receptor beta chain described here comes from a study of human T cells and chemical hapten exposure. Study-wide background: Minor pooled library volume differences mainly drove per-sample TCR yield variation.

This clonotype was found many times. Its antigen is undetermined. Each cDNA molecule in the library carried unique molecular identifiers. Original processing notes: A per-sample median of around 100,000 TCRs was observed, with counts ranging from about 20,000 to 690,600. TCRdb recomputed calls from the RACE reads with MiXCR, one row per CDR3 protein. These V and J calls originate from TCRdb's pipeline instead of the authors' own analysis. Of roughly 120,000 distinct CDR3 sequences in the sample, about 9% were seen once. Time point described: healthy volunteer bleed at 2 weeks. Unfractionated whole blood served as the source for total RNA extraction. Whole-study findings and limits: DPC sensitization left the count of TCRs above 1 in 1000 unchanged.

This CDR3 contains 15 residues. The germline V and J ends were trimmed by 0 bases and 4 bases, with 9 bases remaining between them. Germline-derived CDR1 and CDR2 are WNHNN and SYGVQD (reference sequence). Sequenced sample: whole blood. The genes are TRBV10-1 and TRBJ2-2; D is undetermined. The receptor was isolated from a male donor in good health. Some clones in this sample may be carry-over from other donors' samples. The CDR3 DNA sequence: TGCGCCAGCAGTGAGTCCGATAGAATCACCGGGGAGCTGTTTTTT. Translated: CASSESDRITGELFF.